A selection of T cell receptor beta chains follows, all from one sample in a study of regulatory T cells in long-lasting Graves disease. MiXCR was run by TCRdb on the multiplex PCR reads, yielding one entry per CDR3 protein. Seen here are roughly 500,000 distinct CDR3 sequences, roughly 12% observed once, and the top ten hold 8% to 10%. The data were also submitted as part of a second study, on T cells in Graves' hyperthyroidism and ophthalmopathy.

The sample in question was peripheral blood mononuclear cells (PBMCs), obtained at new diagnosis, from a patient treated with antithyroid drugs. Receptors originate from a young man with Graves disease. CDR3s include the opening cysteine and the closing phenylalanine or tryptophan. Fields, in order: D gene, clone size, J gene, V gene, CDR3 DNA, CDR3 protein. The D gene is left open where the match is weak. Rows may omit the clone size; those that give it use once, few, many or a size class.

NA,many,TRBJ2-3,TRBV20-1,TGCAGTGCCAGCAAGTCTGTTATTCACACAGATACGCAGTATTTT,CSASKSVIHTDTQYF
NA,many,TRBJ1-1,TRBV5-1,TGCGCCAGCAGCTTGAACGTAAGGGGCCCCACTGAAGCTTTCTTT,CASSLNVRGPTEAFF
TRBD2,many,TRBJ2-1,TRBV5-5,TGTGCCAGCAGCATCCACACCGGGACTAGCGGCCTCAATGAGCAGTTCTTC,CASSIHTGTSGLNEQFF
TRBD2,many,TRBJ2-7,TRBV29-1,TGCAGCGTTGAACTGGGGGAAGAGCGGGATCCCTACGAGCAGTACTTC,CSVELGEERDPYEQYF
NA,few,TRBJ2-2,TRBV7-9,TGTGCCAGCAGCTTGTACGTCGCGAACACCGGGGAGCTGTTTTTT,CASSLYVANTGELFF
NA,many,TRBJ2-7,TRBV6-1,TGTGCCAGCAGAGAGGGGGTAGCCCACCCAGGGGACGAGCAGTACTTC,CASREGVAHPGDEQYF
NA,many,TRBJ1-1,TRBV19,TGTGCCAGTAGTATATCAACGACAGGCGTCAACACTGAAGCTTTCTTT,CASSISTTGVNTEAFF
NA,many,TRBJ1-1,TRBV2,TGTGCCATCTCGGGCATAGCTTTCTTT,CAISGIAFF
NA,many,TRBJ2-5,TRBV12-3/TRBV12-4,TGTGCCAGCAGTTTGGACTTCCCAGAGACCCAGTACTTC,CASSLDFPETQYF
NA,few,TRBJ1-2,TRBV6-1,TGTGCCAGCAGGCCGCGGGGGCCTACTGGCTACACCTTC,CASRPRGPTGYTF
TRBD2,NA,TRBJ2-2,TRBV5-1,TGCGCCAGCAGCATCCGGCCGACCGGGACTAGCGGGAGGGCCGGCGGGGAGCTGTTTTTT,CASSIRPTGTSGRAGGELFF
NA,few,TRBJ2-7,TRBV7-8,TGTGCCAGCAGCTTTGGGGGGTTCTCCTACGAGCAGTACTTC,CASSFGGFSYEQYF
NA,NA,TRBJ2-1,TRBV15,TGTGCCACCAGTTTTTACGCCGGCTCCTACAATGAGCAGTTCTTC,CATSFYAGSYNEQFF
NA,NA,TRBJ2-1,TRBV19,TGTGCCAGTAGTATAGATTGGGGTGGGCAGAGCTCCTACAATGAGCAGTTCTTC,CASSIDWGGQSSYNEQFF
NA,many,TRBJ2-1,TRBV12-5,TGTGCTAGTGCACTGAGGAATGAGCAGTTCTTC,CASALRNEQFF
TRBD1,few,TRBJ2-7,TRBV20-1,TGCAGTGCTAGAGATCTGGGACAGAGTGGCTACGAGCAGTACTTC,CSARDLGQSGYEQYF
NA,NA,TRBJ2-2,TRBV4-1,TGCGCCAGCAGCCAATCTACTAGATCCGGAATCACCGGGGAGCTGTTTTTT,CASSQSTRSGITGELFF
NA,many,TRBJ2-3,TRBV7-9,TGTGCCAGCAGCTTAGCGTTGGCGGGACCGACCGGAGATACGCAGTATTTT,CASSLALAGPTGDTQYF
NA,many,TRBJ1-2,TRBV20-1,TGCGCCGATACCAAGCAAAACTATGGCTACACCTTC,CADTKQNYGYTF
NA,NA,TRBJ1-2,TRBV27,TGTGCCAGCAGTTCCCCATCGACAGGAAACTATGGCTACACCTTC,CASSSPSTGNYGYTF
NA,NA,TRBJ2-7,TRBV27,TGTGCCAGCAGAGGAGGAGGCTCCTACGAGCAGTACTTC,CASRGGGSYEQYF
NA,many,TRBJ2-5,TRBV20-1,TGCAGTGCTGAGCACGGCCGGCGAGAGACCCAGTACTTC,CSAEHGRRETQYF
TRBD1,NA,TRBJ1-6,TRBV18,TGTGCCAGCTCACCAATGATCGGACAGGGTTCACCCCTCCACTTT,CASSPMIGQGSPLHF
TRBD1,few,TRBJ1-2,TRBV5-5,TGTGCCAGCAGCTTGGGACAGGGGGTGGGGGGCTACACCTTC,CASSLGQGVGGYTF
NA,NA,TRBJ2-2,TRBV30,TGTGCCTGGAGTGGGCAGGAGGCCGGGGAGCTGTTTTTT,CAWSGQEAGELFF
NA,many,TRBJ2-7,TRBV10-3,TGTGCCATCAGCAAAGCAGGCAGTCAGGGGTACTTC,CAISKAGSQGYF
NA,many,TRBJ1-2,TRBV30,TGTGCCTGGAGTCCGCCGCAGGGTAGGCGCTACACCTTC,CAWSPPQGRRYTF
NA,few,TRBJ1-3,TRBV30,TGTGCCTGGACCCCGGGAAACACCATATATTTT,CAWTPGNTIYF
NA,many,TRBJ1-5,TRBV7-9,TGTGCCAGCAGCTTTGGAGGCGGGGGGCTTAGCAATCAGCCCCAGCATTTT,CASSFGGGGLSNQPQHF
NA,many,TRBJ2-6,TRBV18,TGTGCCAGCTCACCCGTCTCTGGGGCCAACGTCCTGACTTTC,CASSPVSGANVLTF
NA,few,TRBJ2-1,TRBV2,TGTGCCAGTCAGTATCCAGGGAGCTCCTACAATGAGCAGTTCTTC,CASQYPGSSYNEQFF
TRBD2,few,TRBJ2-7,TRBV7-2,TGTGCCAGCAGCTTAAGGGCTAGCGGGAGATCCTACGAGCAGTACTTC,CASSLRASGRSYEQYF
NA,NA,TRBJ2-7,TRBV2,TGTGCCAGCAGGGGCGGCGCCCACGAGCAGTACTTC,CASRGGAHEQYF
NA,many,TRBJ1-1,TRBV12-3/TRBV12-4,TGTGCCAGCAGTATACAGGAGGTAGCTTTCTTT,CASSIQEVAFF
NA,many,TRBJ1-5,TRBV30,TGTGCCTGGAGTCCTGGAGGCCTGCCCCAGCATTTT,CAWSPGGLPQHF
TRBD1,many,TRBJ1-6,TRBV3-1,TGTGCCGCGGACAGGGGTGGTAATTCACCCCTCCACTTT,CAADRGGNSPLHF
NA,many,TRBJ2-2,TRBV11-3,TGTGCCAGCAGCTTGGGGGAAACCGGGGAGCTGTTTTTT,CASSLGETGELFF
NA,few,TRBJ1-2,TRBV29-1,TGCAGCGTTGAAGATAACGGTTATGGCTACACCTTC,CSVEDNGYGYTF
NA,many,TRBJ2-6,TRBV27,TGTGCCAGCAGGCCGGGACAACATCTCTCTGGGGCCAACGTCCTGACTTTC,CASRPGQHLSGANVLTF
TRBD2,many,TRBJ2-1,TRBV30,TGTGCCTGGAGTGTCTTCGCGGGAGGTAAGAATGAGCAGTTCTTC,CAWSVFAGGKNEQFF
NA,many,TRBJ2-3,TRBV29-1,TGCAGCGTTGCTGTGGGGTCAGATACGCAGTATTTT,CSVAVGSDTQYF
NA,NA,TRBJ2-1,TRBV5-1,TGCGCCAGCAGCTTGGAAGGGTTGGACAACAATGAGCAGTTCTTC,CASSLEGLDNNEQFF
NA,many,TRBJ2-1,TRBV7-2,TGTGCCAGCAGCTCTAGTAGGGTCCACAATGAGCAGTTCTTC,CASSSSRVHNEQFF
TRBD2,few,TRBJ2-3,TRBV5-6,TGTGCCAGCAGCTTGGTTCCACTAGCGGGAGGACCAGATACGCAGTATTTT,CASSLVPLAGGPDTQYF
TRBD1,NA,TRBJ1-2,TRBV10-2,TGCGCCAGCAGTGCTGACAGGGTCGGCGGCTACACCTTC,CASSADRVGGYTF
NA,few,TRBJ2-6,TRBV27,TGTGCCAGCAGTTTGATGGTCGGGTCTGGGGCCAACGCCCTGACTTTC,CASSLMVGSGANALTF
NA,NA,TRBJ1-6,TRBV27,TGTGCCAGCAGTCGCGGACAGCCGAATTCACCCCTCCACTTT,CASSRGQPNSPLHF
NA,NA,TRBJ2-1,TRBV27,TGTGCCAGCAGTTTATCCAGGGAACCTTACAATGAGCAGTTCTTC,CASSLSREPYNEQFF
NA,many,TRBJ1-5,TRBV10-3,TGTGCCATCAGTGATAGCAATCAGCCCCAGCATTTT,CAISDSNQPQHF
NA,few,TRBJ1-5,TRBV7-9,TGTGCCAGCAGCTTATCGTATCAGCCCCAGCATTTT,CASSLSYQPQHF
NA,NA,TRBJ2-6,TRBV5-1,TGCGCCAGCGCCCCCTATTTAGGGGCCAACGTCCTGACTTTC,CASAPYLGANVLTF
TRBD1,many,TRBJ1-2,TRBV12-3/TRBV12-4,TGTGCCAGCCGACAGGGGGCCTACTATGGCTACACCTTC,CASRQGAYYGYTF
NA,many,TRBJ2-3,TRBV20-1,TGCAGTGCTAGGACCAGGGGAGTAGATACGCAGTATTTT,CSARTRGVDTQYF
TRBD2,NA,TRBJ2-5,TRBV5-1,TGCGCCAGGGCCGGAAGGACTAGCGGGAGACGGTCGCCAGAGACCCAGTACTTC,CARAGRTSGRRSPETQYF
TRBD2,many,TRBJ2-1,TRBV29-1,TGCAGCGTCTTACGGGGGGGCACTGACAATGAGCAGTTCTTC,CSVLRGGTDNEQFF